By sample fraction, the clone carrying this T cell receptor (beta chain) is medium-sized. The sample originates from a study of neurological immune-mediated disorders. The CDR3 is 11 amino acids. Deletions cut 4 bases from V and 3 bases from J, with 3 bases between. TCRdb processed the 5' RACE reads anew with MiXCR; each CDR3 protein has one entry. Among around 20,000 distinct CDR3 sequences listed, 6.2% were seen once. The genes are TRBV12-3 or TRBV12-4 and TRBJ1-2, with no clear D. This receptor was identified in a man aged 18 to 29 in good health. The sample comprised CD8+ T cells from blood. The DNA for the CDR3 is TGTGCCAGCAGTTATGACTATGGCTACACCTTC. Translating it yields CASSYDYGYTF.